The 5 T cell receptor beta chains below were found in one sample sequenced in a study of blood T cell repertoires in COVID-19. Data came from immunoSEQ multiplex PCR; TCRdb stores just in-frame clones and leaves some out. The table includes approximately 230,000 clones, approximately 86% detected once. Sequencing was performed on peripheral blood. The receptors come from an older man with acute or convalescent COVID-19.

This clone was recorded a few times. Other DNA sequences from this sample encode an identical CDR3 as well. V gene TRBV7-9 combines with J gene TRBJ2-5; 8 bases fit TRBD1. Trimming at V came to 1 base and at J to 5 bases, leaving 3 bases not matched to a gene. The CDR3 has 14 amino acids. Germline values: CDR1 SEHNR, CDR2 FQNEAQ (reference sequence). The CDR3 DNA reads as TGTGCCAGCAGCTTAGTGGCAGGGGGCGAGACCCAGTACTTC. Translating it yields CASSLVAGGETQYF.

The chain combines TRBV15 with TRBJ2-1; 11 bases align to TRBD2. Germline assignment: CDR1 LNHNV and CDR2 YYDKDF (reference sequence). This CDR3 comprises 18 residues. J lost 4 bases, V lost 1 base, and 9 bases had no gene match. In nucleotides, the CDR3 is TGTGCCACCAGCAGAGGGCGAAGGACTAGCGGGTTATACAATGAGCAGTTCTTC. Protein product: CATSRGRRTSGLYNEQFF. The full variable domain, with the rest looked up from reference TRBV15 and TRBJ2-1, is DAMVIQNPRYQVTQFGKPVTLSCSQTLNHNVMYWYQQKSSQAPKLLFHYYDKDFNNEADTPDNFQSRRPNTSFCFLDIRSPGLGDTAMYLCATSRGRRTSGLYNEQFFGPGTRLTVL.

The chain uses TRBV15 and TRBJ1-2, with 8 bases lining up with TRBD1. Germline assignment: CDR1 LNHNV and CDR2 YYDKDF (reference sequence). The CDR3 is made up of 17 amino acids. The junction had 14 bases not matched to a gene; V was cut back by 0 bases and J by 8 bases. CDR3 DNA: TGTGCCACCAGCAGAGATCGGGCCAGGGGGCGGTCCGACGGCTACACCTTC. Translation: CATSRDRARGRSDGYTF.

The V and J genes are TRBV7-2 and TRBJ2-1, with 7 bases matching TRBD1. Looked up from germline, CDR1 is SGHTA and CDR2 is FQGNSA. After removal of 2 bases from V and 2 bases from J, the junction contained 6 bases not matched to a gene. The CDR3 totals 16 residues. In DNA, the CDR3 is TGTGCCAGCAGCTTACAGGGGGAAAGCACCTACAATGAGCAGTTCTTC. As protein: CASSLQGESTYNEQFF.

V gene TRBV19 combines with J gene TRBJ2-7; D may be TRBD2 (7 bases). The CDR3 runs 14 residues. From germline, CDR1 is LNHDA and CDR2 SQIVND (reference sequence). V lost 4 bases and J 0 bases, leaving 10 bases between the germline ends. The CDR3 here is CASSSGGRSYEQYF. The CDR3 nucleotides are TGTGCCAGTAGTAGCGGGGGCCGCTCCTACGAGCAGTACTTC.